What follows are 3 T cell receptor beta chains derived from one specimen sequenced in a study of PD-L1 blockade in urothelial cancer. The protocol was immunoSEQ multiplex PCR, while the TCRdb copy is restricted to in-frame clones and leaves out a portion. Of roughly 40,000 clones in the sample, roughly 92% were seen once. Time point here: pretreatment peripheral blood. The specimen was PBMCs, collected around atezolizumab (anti-PD-L1) treatment. These receptors all come from a woman between 55 and 75 years old with urothelial cancer.

The chain combines TRBV27 with TRBJ2-2, with D tentatively TRBD1 (5 bases). The germline V gene has CDR1 MNHEY and CDR2 SMNVEV (reference sequence). The CDR3 runs 18 residues. Deletions cut 2 bases from V and 2 bases from J, with 18 bases between. CDR3 in amino acids: CASSLKALGQGNTGELFF. CDR3 sequence (DNA): TGTGCCAGCAGTTTAAAAGCTTTGGGGCAGGGAAACACCGGGGAGCTGTTTTTT.

This clone has just one count. V is TRBV27 and J is TRBJ2-1, with D possibly being TRBD2 (6 bases). This CDR3 has 16 amino acids. Per the germline V gene, CDR1 is MNHEY and CDR2 is SMNVEV (reference sequence). The V and J ends lost 2 bases and 4 bases respectively, with 15 bases between them. In DNA, the CDR3 is TGTGCCAGCAGTTTACTTTCTAGCGCGGGGTACAATGAGCAGTTCTTC. Translating it yields CASSLLSSAGYNEQFF.

The V call is TRBV5-1, the J call TRBJ2-7; D possibly corresponds to TRBD1 (5 bases). There are 15 residues in the CDR3. Trimming removed 3 bases from V and 2 bases from J, with 15 bases in between. Germline CDR1 SGHRS, CDR2 YFSETQ. The CDR3 DNA reads TGCGCCAGCAGCTGGATAGACAGTAACACCTACGAGCAGTACTTC. It specifies CASSWIDSNTYEQYF.